This T cell receptor beta chain was captured by sequencing in a study of T-cell reconstitution after alpha-beta-depleted transplantation in children. The CDR3 is made up of 16 amino acids. From germline, CDR1 is MDHEN and CDR2 SYDVKM. V trimming: 2 bases; J trimming: 4 bases; junction bases outside the gene matches: 10. This clonotype was observed a few times. Preparation of the TCRbeta library involved a method that used unique molecular identifiers. One entry per CDR3 protein results from TCRdb running MiXCR on the PCR reads. The sample records roughly 500,000 distinct CDR3 sequences, about 33% being singletons.

The chain recombines TRBV28 with TRBJ2-7, with 8 bases that match TRBD1. The sequence came from a human donor who donated a stem cell graft to a child with aplastic anemia. This sample comprised PBMCs from the stem cell graft donor, obtained from the stem cell graft. Written as DNA, the CDR3 is TGTGCCAGCAGTTTAGGGACAGGCCGACAATATTACGAGCAGTACTTC. Amino acid sequence: CASSLGTGRQYYEQYF.